A selection of T cell receptor beta chains follows, all from one sample in a study of T cells in Graves' hyperthyroidism and ophthalmopathy. TCRdb independently ran MiXCR on the multiplex PCR reads; one entry per CDR3 protein. Here the sample spans around 720,000 distinct CDR3 sequences, around a third being singletons. What was sequenced was blood. Every receptor here comes from a woman aged 40 to 50 with Graves' hyperthyroidism. CDR3s include the opening cysteine and the closing phenylalanine or tryptophan. A D gene is named only where the DNA matches it firmly. Not all rows give a size; the values are once, few, many and, for expanded clones, a class.

CDR3aa,CDR3nt,len,v_gene,d_gene,abundance,j_gene
CASSLGWASRETQYF,TGTGCCAGCAGCCTAGGGTGGGCATCCCGAGAGACCCAGTACTTC,15,TRBV27,NA,NA,TRBJ2-5
CASSERRTGDNSPLHF,TGTGCCAGCAGTGAAAGGAGGACAGGGGATAATTCACCCCTCCACTTT,16,TRBV6-1,TRBD1,NA,TRBJ1-6
CASSWTANQPQHF,TGTGCCAGCAGTTGGACGGCTAATCAGCCCCAGCATTTT,13,TRBV6-5,NA,few,TRBJ1-5
CASSMDNTAYEQYF,TGTGCCAGCAGCATGGACAATACAGCCTACGAGCAGTACTTC,14,TRBV7-2,NA,many,TRBJ2-7
CASSLFPAGSKETQYF,TGCGCCAGCAGCTTGTTCCCGGCCGGATCGAAAGAGACCCAGTACTTC,16,TRBV5-1,NA,few,TRBJ2-5
CATSVASRAFF,TGTGCCACCAGTGTTGCATCTAGAGCTTTCTTC,11,TRBV10-3,NA,NA,TRBJ1-1
CSGQTGTGEYEQYF,TGCAGCGGTCAGACCGGGACAGGCGAGTACGAGCAGTACTTC,14,TRBV29-1,TRBD1,NA,TRBJ2-7
CASSTRDRGAQETQYF,TGTGCCAGCAGCACTCGGGACAGGGGGGCTCAAGAGACCCAGTACTTC,16,TRBV7-2,TRBD1,few,TRBJ2-5
CASSQGQGDTGELFF,TGTGCCAGCAGCCAAGGACAGGGGGACACCGGGGAGCTGTTTTTT,15,TRBV16,TRBD1,NA,TRBJ2-2
CASRARTGAAYEQYF,TGTGCCAGCAGAGCTCGGACAGGGGCCGCCTACGAGCAGTACTTC,15,TRBV6-5,TRBD1,NA,TRBJ2-7
CATGREGTVEKLFF,TGTGCCACCGGCAGAGAGGGGACGGTAGAAAAACTGTTTTTT,14,TRBV15,NA,NA,TRBJ1-4
CASSYSRASNQPQHF,TGTGCCAGCAGTTATTCGAGGGCCAGCAATCAGCCCCAGCATTTT,15,TRBV6-5,NA,few,TRBJ1-5
CASSSGLTEEQYF,TGCGCCAGCAGCTCGGGACTGACGGAGGAGCAGTACTTC,13,TRBV5-1,NA,NA,TRBJ2-7
CASSQVPGTGQYF,TGTGCCAGCAGCCAAGTACCGGGAACGGGGCAGTACTTC,13,TRBV14,NA,NA,TRBJ2-7